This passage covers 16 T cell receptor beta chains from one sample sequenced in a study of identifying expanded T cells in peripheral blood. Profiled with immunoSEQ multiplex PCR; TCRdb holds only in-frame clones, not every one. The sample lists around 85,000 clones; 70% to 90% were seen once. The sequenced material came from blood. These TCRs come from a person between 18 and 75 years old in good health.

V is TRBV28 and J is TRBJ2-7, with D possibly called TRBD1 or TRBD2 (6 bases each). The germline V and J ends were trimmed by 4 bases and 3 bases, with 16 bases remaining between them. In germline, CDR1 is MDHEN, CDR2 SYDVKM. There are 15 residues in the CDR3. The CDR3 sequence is CASSSWGAGSYEQYF. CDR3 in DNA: TGTGCCAGCAGTTCCTGGGGGGCGGGCAGCTACGAGCAGTACTTC.

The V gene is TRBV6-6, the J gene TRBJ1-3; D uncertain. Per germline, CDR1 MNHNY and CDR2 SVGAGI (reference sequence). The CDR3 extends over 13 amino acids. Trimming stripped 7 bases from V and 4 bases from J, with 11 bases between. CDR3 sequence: CASNHDNGNTIYF. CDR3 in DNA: TGTGCCAGCAATCATGACAACGGAAACACCATATATTTT.

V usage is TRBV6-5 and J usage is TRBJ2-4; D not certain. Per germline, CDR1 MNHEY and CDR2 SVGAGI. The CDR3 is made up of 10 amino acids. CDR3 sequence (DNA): TGTGCGGTAGGCTATCCCTTTCAGTACTTC. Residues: CAVGYPFQYF.

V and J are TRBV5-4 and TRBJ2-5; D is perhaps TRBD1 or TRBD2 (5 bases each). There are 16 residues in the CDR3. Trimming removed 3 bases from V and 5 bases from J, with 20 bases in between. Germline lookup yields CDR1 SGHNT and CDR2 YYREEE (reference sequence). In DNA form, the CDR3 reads TGTGCCAGCAGCTCGTACCGGGCCCGGGACGTTGAGACCCAGTACTTC. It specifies CASSSYRARDVETQYF.

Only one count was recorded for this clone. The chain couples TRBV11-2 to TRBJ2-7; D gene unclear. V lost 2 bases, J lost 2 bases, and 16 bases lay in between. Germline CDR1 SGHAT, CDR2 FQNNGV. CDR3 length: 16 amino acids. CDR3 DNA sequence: TGTGCCAGCAGCTTAATCGGCAGCTTAACAGCCTACGAGCAGTACTTC. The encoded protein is CASSLIGSLTAYEQYF. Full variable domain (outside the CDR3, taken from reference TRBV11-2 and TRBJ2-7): EAGVAQSPRYKIIEKRQSVAFWCNPISGHATLYWYQQILGQGPKLLIQFQNNGVVDDSQLPKDRFSAERLKGVDSTLKIQPAKLEDSAVYLCASSLIGSLTAYEQYFGPGTRLTVT.

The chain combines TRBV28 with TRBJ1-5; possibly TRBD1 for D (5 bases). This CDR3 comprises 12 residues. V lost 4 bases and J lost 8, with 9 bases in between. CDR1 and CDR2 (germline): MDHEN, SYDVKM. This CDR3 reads CASSSQGKPQHF. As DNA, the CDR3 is TGTGCCAGCAGTTCCCAGGGAAAGCCCCAGCATTTT.

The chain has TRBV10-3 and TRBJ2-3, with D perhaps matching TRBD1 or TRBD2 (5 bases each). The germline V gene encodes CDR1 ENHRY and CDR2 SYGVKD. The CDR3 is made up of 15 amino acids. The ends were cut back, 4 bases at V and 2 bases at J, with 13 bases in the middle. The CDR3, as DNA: TGTGCCATCAGTGGGGTCGGGGACGCCACAGATACGCAGTATTTT. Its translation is CAISGVGDATDTQYF.

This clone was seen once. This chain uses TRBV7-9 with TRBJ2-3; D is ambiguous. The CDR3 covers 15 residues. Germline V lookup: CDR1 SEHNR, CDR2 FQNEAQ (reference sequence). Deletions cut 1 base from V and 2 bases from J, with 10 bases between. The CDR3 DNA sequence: TGTGCCAGCAGCTTAGAAGGGCAGTCCACAGATACGCAGTATTTT. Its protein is CASSLEGQSTDTQYF.

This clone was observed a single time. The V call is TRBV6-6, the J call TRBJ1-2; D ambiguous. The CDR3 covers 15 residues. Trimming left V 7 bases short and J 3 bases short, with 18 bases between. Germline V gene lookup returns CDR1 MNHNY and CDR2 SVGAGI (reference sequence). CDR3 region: CASISTDATDYGYTF. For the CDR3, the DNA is TGTGCCAGCATCTCAACCGATGCGACGGACTATGGCTACACCTTC.

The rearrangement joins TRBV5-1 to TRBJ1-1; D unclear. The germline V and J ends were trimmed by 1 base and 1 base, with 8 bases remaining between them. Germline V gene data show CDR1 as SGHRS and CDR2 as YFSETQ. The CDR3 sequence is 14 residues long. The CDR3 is CASSLSAGNTEAFF. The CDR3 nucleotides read TGCGCCAGCAGCTTGTCGGCGGGGAACACTGAAGCTTTCTTT. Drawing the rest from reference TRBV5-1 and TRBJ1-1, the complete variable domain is KAGVTQTPRYLIKTRGQQVTLSCSPISGHRSVSWYQQTPGQGLQFLFEYFSETQRNKGNFPGRFSGRQFSNSRSEMNVSTLELGDSALYLCASSLSAGNTEAFFGQGTRLTVV.

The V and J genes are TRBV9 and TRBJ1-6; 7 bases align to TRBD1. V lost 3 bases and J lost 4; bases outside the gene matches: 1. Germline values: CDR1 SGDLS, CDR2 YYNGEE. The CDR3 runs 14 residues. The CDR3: CASSGGQYNSPLHF. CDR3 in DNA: TGTGCCAGCAGCGGGGGACAGTATAATTCACCCCTCCACTTT.

DNA for the CDR3: TGTGCCAGCAGCAGCCTCTTAGACGGCGAGCAGTACTTC. Amino acid sequence: CASSSLLDGEQYF. The V gene is TRBV7-7, the J gene TRBJ2-7, with D hard to call. Deletions cut 5 bases from V and 6 bases from J, with 14 bases between. The V gene's germline CDR1 is SSHAT and CDR2 FNYEAQ (reference sequence). This CDR3 has 13 residues.

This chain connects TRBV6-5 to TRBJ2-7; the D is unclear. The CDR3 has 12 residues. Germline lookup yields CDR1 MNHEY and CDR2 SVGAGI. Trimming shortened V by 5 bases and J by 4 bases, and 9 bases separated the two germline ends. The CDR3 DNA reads TGTGCCAGCAGTAGGGATAAGTACGAGCAGTACTTC. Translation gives CASSRDKYEQYF.

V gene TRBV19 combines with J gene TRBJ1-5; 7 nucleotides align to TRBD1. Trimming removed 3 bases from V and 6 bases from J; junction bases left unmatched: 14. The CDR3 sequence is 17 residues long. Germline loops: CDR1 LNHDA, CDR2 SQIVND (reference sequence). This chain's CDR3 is CASSIGLLETGFQPQHF. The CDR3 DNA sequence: TGTGCCAGTAGTATTGGTCTCCTCGAGACAGGGTTTCAGCCCCAGCATTTT.

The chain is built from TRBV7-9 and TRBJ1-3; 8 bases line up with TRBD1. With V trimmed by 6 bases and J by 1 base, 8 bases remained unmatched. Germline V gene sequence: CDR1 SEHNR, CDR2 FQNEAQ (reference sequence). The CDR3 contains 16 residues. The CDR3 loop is CASSLQGQVSGNTIYF. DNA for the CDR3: TGTGCCAGCAGTTTACAGGGACAGGTTTCTGGAAACACCATATATTTT.

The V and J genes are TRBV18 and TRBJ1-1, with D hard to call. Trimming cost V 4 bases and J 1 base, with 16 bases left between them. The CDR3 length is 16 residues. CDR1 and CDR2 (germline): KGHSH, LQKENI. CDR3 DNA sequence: TGTGCCAGCTCACAATGGGGAACAGCCCGGAACACTGAAGCTTTCTTT. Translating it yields CASSQWGTARNTEAFF.